The 7 T cell receptor beta chains below were found in one sample sequenced in a study of cytomegalovirus exposure and HLA in healthy donors. The study ran its PCR with 60 Vbeta and 13 Jbeta primers. The method was immunoSEQ multiplex PCR; TCRdb's version includes in-frame clones alone and lacks a portion of them. The sample comprises some 150,000 clones, about 70% of which are singletons, and 1.5% to 2% rests with the top ten. Material for sequencing was PBMCs. The receptor source for this set is a woman in her thirties or forties in good health and CMV-seronegative.

This clone has more than one count but fewer than ten. The chain has TRBV6-1 and TRBJ1-5; possible D gene TRBD1, 5 bases. CDR3 length equals 14 residues. V gave up 5 bases and J gave up 7 bases, with 15 bases separating them. Germline V lookup: CDR1 MNHNS, CDR2 SASEGT. The CDR3 region is CASSLGLGRQPQHF. CDR3 DNA: TGTGCCAGCAGTTTGGGCCTGGGGCGGCAGCCCCAGCATTTT.

The genes are TRBV4-1 and TRBJ1-6, with TRBD1 matching over 7 bases. CDR1 MGHRA and CDR2 YSYEKL come from the germline V gene. After removal of 7 bases from V and 7 bases from J, the junction contained 19 bases not matched to a gene. The CDR3 loop spans 18 amino acids. CDR3 loop: CASTLNGRQGVLNSPLHF. CDR3 sequence (DNA): TGCGCCAGCACCCTAAATGGGCGACAGGGAGTTTTGAATTCACCCCTCCACTTT.

This chain joins TRBV10-2 and TRBJ2-7, with TRBD1 identical over 11 bases. The CDR3 loop spans 14 amino acids. Per the germline V gene, CDR1 is WSHSY and CDR2 is SAAADI. Trimming took 6 bases from V and 3 from J; bases not matched to a gene: 4. The CDR3 bases are TGCGCCAGCAGAGCCGGGACAGGGGGCTACGAGCAGTACTTC. This codes for CASRAGTGGYEQYF.

This clone was recorded a few times. The chain links TRBV7-8 to TRBJ1-3; D remains unclear. Trimming took 0 bases from V and 4 from J, leaving 10 bases between them. The germline V gene encodes CDR1 SGHVS and CDR2 FQNEAQ. CDR3 length: 15 amino acids. The CDR3 DNA reads TGTGCCAGCAGCTTAGCTATGGTCGGGGGAAACACCATATATTTT. Its protein is CASSLAMVGGNTIYF. Based on the CDR3 plus reference TRBV7-8 and TRBJ1-3, the full variable domain is GAGVSQSPRYKVAKRGQDVALRCDPISGHVSLFWYQQALGQGPEFLTYFQNEAQLDKSGLPSDRFFAERPEGSVSTLKIQRTQQEDSAVYLCASSLAMVGGNTIYFGEGSWLTVV.

This clone was counted between two and nine times. This chain uses TRBV7-9 with TRBJ1-1; D is uncertain. The germline V gene encodes CDR1 SEHNR and CDR2 FQNEAQ (reference sequence). The CDR3 has 13 residues. V was cut by 5 bases and J by 5 bases, with 12 bases left in between. In DNA, the CDR3 is TGTGCCAGCAGCCGGGGAAGGAGAACTGAAGCTTTCTTT. Residues: CASSRGRRTEAFF.

The gene calls are TRBV19 and TRBJ2-1; TRBD1 matches at 9 bases. V lost 5 bases, J lost 4 bases, and 9 bases stayed unmatched. The CDR3 spans 16 residues. Germline CDR1 and CDR2: LNHDA and SQIVND (reference sequence). The CDR3 sequence: CASSFIGTGRYNEQFF. CDR3 DNA: TGTGCCAGTAGTTTTATCGGGACAGGGCGATACAATGAGCAGTTCTTC.

CDR3 DNA: TGCGCCAGCAGCTTGGAACTGACTATGTCCACAGATACGCAGTATTTT. Its translation is CASSLELTMSTDTQYF. The chain has TRBV5-1 and TRBJ2-3, with D maybe TRBD2 (5 bases). Germline V lookup: CDR1 SGHRS, CDR2 YFSETQ. There are 16 residues in the CDR3. Trimming pared 0 bases from V and 2 bases from J, leaving 13 bases between.